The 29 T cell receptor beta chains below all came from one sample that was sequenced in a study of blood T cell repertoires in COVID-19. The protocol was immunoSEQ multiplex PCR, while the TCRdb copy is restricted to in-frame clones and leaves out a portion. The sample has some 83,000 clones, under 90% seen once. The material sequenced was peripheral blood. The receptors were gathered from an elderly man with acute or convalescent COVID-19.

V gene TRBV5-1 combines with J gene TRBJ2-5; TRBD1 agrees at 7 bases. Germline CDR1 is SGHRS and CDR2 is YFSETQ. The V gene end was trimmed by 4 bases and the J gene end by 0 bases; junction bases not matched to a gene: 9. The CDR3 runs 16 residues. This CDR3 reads CASSAVPGQYQETQYF. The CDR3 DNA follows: TGCGCCAGCAGCGCCGTCCCGGGACAGTACCAAGAGACCCAGTACTTC.

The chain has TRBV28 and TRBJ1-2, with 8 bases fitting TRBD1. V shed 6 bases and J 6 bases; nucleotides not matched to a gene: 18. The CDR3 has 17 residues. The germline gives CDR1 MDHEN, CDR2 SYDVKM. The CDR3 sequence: CASSWMLRTGLQDGYTF. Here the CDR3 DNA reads TGTGCCAGCAGCTGGATGTTGCGGACAGGGCTCCAGGATGGCTACACCTTC.

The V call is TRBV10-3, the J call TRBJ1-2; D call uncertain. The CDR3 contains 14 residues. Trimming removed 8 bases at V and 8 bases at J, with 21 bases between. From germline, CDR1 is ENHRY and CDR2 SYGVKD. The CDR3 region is CAIAPQNTRRGYTF. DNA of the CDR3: TGTGCCATCGCTCCCCAAAACACCCGGAGAGGCTACACCTTC.

The CDR3 here is CAWTGQGTGFYGYTF. CDR3 bases: TGTGCCTGGACCGGACAGGGGACGGGTTTCTATGGCTACACCTTC. The rearrangement joins TRBV30 to TRBJ1-2; the match to TRBD1 covers 9 bases. The length of the CDR3 is 15 residues. V lost 4 bases, J lost 4 bases, and 10 bases stayed unmatched. Germline V CDR1 and CDR2: GTSNPN, SVGIG (reference sequence).

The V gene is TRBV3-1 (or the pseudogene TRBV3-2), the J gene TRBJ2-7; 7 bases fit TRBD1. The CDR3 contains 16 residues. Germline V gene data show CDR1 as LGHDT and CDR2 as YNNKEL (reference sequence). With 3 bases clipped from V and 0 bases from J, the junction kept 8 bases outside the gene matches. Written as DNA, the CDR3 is TGTGCCAGCAGCCACTCGTACAGGGGACCCTCCTACGAGCAGTACTTC. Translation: CASSHSYRGPSYEQYF.

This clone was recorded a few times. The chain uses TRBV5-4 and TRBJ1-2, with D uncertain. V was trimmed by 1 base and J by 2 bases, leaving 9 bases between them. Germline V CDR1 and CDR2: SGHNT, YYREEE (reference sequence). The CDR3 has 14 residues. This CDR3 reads CASSLRQVNYGYTF. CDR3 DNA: TGTGCCAGCAGCTTGAGGCAGGTCAACTATGGCTACACCTTC.

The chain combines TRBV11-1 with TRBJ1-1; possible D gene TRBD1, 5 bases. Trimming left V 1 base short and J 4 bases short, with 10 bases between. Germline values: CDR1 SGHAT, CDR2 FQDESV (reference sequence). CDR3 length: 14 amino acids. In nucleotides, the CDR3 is TGTGCCAGCAGCTTAGAAGGGGCTCCCACTGAAGCTTTCTTT. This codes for CASSLEGAPTEAFF. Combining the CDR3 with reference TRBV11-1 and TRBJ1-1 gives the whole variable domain EAEVAQSPRYKITEKSQAVAFWCDPISGHATLYWYRQILGQGPELLVQFQDESVVDDSQLPKDRFSAERLKGVDSTLKIQPAELGDSAMYLCASSLEGAPTEAFFGQGTRLTVV.

CDR3: CASSLIGTGRPNTEAFF. CDR3 coding DNA: TGTGCCAGCAGTTTAATCGGGACAGGGCGGCCGAACACTGAAGCTTTCTTT. The V gene is TRBV28, the J gene TRBJ1-1; 9 bases map to TRBD1. Per germline, CDR1 MDHEN and CDR2 SYDVKM. After removal of 2 bases from V and 1 base from J, the junction contained 8 bases not matched to a gene. This CDR3 has 17 amino acids.

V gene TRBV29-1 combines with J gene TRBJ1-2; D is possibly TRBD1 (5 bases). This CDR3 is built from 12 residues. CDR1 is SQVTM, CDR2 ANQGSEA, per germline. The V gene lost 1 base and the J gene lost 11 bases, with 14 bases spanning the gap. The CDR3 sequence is CSVEVLGPRYTF. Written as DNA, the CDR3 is TGCAGCGTTGAAGTACTGGGGCCCCGATACACCTTC.

CDR3 nucleotides: TGTGCCAGCAGCTTAGTCAGGGACTACGAGCAGTACTTC. Its translation is CASSLVRDYEQYF. The V and J genes are TRBV11-1 and TRBJ2-7; weak D call: TRBD1 (5 bases). With 1 base removed from V and 3 bases from J, the gap between germline ends came to 7 bases. The length of the CDR3 is 13 residues. The germline V gene encodes CDR1 SGHAT and CDR2 FQDESV (reference sequence).

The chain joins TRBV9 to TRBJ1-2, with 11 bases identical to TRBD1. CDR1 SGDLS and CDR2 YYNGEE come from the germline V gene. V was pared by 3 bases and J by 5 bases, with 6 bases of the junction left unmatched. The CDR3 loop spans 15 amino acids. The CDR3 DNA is TGTGCCAGCAGCGGTGGGGACAGGGGGTATTATGGCTACACCTTC. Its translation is CASSGGDRGYYGYTF.

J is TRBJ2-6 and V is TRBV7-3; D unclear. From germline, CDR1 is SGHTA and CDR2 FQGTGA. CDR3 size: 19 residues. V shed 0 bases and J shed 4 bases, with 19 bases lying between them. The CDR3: CASSLTGAQSQSGANVLTF. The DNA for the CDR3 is TGTGCCAGCAGCTTAACAGGAGCCCAAAGCCAGTCCGGGGCCAACGTCCTGACTTTC. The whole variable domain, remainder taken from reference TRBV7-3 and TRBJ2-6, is GAGVSQTPSNKVTEKGKYVELRCDPISGHTALYWYRQSLGQGPEFLIYFQGTGAADDSGLPNDRFFAVRPEGSVSTLKIQRTERGDSAVYLCASSLTGAQSQSGANVLTFGAGSRLTVL.

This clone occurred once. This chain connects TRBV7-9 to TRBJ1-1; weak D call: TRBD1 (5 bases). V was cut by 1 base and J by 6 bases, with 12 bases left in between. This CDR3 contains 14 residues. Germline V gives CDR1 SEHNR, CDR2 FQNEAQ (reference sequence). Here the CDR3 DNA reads TGTGCCAGCAGCTTAGGAGCGGGGACCCCTGAAGCTTTCTTT. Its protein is CASSLGAGTPEAFF.

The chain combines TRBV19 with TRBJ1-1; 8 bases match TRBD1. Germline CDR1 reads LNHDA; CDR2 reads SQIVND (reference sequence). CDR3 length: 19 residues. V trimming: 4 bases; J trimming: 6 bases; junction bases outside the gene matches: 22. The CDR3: CASSTRKYDRGRWDSEAFF. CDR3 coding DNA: TGTGCCAGTAGTACGAGAAAATATGACAGGGGAAGGTGGGACTCTGAAGCTTTCTTT.

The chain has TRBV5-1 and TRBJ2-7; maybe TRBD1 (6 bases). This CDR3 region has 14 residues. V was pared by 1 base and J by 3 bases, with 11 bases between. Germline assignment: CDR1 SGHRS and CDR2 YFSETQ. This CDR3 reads CASSLTGFGYEQYF. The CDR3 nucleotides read TGCGCCAGCAGCTTGACAGGGTTTGGCTACGAGCAGTACTTC.

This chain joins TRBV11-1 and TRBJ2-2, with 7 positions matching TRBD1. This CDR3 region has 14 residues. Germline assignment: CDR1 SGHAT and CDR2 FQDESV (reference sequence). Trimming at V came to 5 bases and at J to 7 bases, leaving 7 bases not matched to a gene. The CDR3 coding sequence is TGTGCCAGCAGCCGGAACAGGGGAAACGGGGAGCTGTTTTTT. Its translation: CASSRNRGNGELFF.

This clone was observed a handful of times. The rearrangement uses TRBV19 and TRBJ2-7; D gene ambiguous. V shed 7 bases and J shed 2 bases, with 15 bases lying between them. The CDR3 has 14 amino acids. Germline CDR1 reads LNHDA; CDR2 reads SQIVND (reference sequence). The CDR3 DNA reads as TGTGCCAGTAATCCAGCGAGAGGAGCCTACGAGCAGTACTTC. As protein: CASNPARGAYEQYF. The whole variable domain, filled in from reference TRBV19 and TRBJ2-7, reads DGGITQSPKYLFRKEGQNVTLSCEQNLNHDAMYWYRQDPGQGLRLIYYSQIVNDFQKGDIAEGYSVSREKKESFPLTVTSAQKNPTAFYLCASNPARGAYEQYFGPGTRLTVT.

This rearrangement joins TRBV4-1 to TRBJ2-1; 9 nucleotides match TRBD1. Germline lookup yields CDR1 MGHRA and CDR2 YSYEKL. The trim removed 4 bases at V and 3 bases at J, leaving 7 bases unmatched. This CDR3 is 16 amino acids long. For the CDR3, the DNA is TGCGCCAGCAGCCCCACCGGGACAGGGAACTACAATGAGCAGTTCTTC. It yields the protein CASSPTGTGNYNEQFF.

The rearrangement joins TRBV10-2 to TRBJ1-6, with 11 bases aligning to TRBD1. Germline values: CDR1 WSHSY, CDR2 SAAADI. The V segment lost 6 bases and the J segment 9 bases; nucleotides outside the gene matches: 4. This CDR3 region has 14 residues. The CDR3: CASRVGTGGSPLHF. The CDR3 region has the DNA TGCGCCAGCAGAGTAGGGACAGGGGGTTCACCCCTCCACTTT.

CDR3 protein: CASTHGRGSYNEQFF. The CDR3 coding sequence is TGTGCCAGCACTCACGGCAGGGGCTCCTACAATGAGCAGTTCTTC. The genes are TRBV6-5 and TRBJ2-1, with D perhaps matching TRBD1 (6 bases). Trimming cost V 7 bases and J 0 bases, with 13 bases left between them. The CDR3 has 15 residues. CDR1 is MNHEY, CDR2 SVGAGI, per germline.

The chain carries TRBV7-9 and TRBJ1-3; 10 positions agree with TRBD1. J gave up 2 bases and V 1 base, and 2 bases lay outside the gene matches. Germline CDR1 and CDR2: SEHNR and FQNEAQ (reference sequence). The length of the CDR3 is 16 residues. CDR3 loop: CASSLGGTGAGNTIYF. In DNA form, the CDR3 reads TGTGCCAGCAGCTTAGGTGGGACAGGGGCTGGAAACACCATATATTTT.

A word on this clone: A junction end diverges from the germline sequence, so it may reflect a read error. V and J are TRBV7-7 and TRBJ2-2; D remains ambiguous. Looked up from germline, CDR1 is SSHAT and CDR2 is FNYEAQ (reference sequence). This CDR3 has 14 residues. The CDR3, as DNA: TGTGCTAGCAGCTTAGGAGTTAACACCGGGGAGCTGTTTTTT. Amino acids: CASSLGVNTGELFF.

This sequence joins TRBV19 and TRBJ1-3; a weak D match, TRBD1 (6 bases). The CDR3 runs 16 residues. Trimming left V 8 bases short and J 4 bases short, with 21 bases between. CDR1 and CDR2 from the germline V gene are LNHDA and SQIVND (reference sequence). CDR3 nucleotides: TGTGCCAGTGAAAACCAGGGGACCCCTTCGGGAAACACCATATATTTT. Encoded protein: CASENQGTPSGNTIYF. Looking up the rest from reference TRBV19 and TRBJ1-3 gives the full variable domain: DGGITQSPKYLFRKEGQNVTLSCEQNLNHDAMYWYRQDPGQGLRLIYYSQIVNDFQKGDIAEGYSVSREKKESFPLTVTSAQKNPTAFYLCASENQGTPSGNTIYFGEGSWLTVV.

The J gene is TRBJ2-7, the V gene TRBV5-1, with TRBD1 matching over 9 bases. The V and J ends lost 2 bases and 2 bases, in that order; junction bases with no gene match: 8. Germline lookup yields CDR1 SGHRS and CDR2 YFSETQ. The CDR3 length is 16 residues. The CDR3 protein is CASSFQPGTGTYEQYF. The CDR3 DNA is TGCGCCAGCAGCTTCCAGCCCGGGACAGGGACCTACGAGCAGTACTTC.

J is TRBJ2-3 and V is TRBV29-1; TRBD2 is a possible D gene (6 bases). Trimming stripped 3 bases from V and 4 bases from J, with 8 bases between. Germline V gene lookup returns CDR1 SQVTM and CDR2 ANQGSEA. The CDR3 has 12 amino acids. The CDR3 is CSVERDPDTQYF. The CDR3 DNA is TGCAGCGTTGAGCGGGACCCAGATACGCAGTATTTT.

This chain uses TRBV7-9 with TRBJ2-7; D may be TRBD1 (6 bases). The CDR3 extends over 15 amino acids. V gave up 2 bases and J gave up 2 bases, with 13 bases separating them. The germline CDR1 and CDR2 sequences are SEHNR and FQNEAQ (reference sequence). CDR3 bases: TGTGCCAGCAGCTTACCAGACAGGCGCCCCTACGAGCAGTACTTC. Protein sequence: CASSLPDRRPYEQYF. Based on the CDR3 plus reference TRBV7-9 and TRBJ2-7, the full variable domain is DTGVSQNPRHKITKRGQNVTFRCDPISEHNRLYWYRQTLGQGPEFLTYFQNEAQLEKSRLLSDRFSAERPKGSFSTLEIQRTEQGDSAMYLCASSLPDRRPYEQYFGPGTRLTVT.

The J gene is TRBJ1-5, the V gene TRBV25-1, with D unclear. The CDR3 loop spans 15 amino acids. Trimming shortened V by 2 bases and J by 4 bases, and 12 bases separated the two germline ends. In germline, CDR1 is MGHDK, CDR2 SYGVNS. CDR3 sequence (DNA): TGTGCCAGCAGTGAAGTCGGAGATTTTAATCAGCCCCAGCATTTT. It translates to CASSEVGDFNQPQHF.

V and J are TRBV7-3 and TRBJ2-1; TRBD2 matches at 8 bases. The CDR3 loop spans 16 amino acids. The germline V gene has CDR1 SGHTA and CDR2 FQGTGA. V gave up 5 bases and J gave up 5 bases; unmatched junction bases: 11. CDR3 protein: CASSLVLSGSHNEQFF. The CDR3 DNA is TGTGCCAGCAGCCTAGTCTTAAGCGGGAGTCACAATGAGCAGTTCTTC.

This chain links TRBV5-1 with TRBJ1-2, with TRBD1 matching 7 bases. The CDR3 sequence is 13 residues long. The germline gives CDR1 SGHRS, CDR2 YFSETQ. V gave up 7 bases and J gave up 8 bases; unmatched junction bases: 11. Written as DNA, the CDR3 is TGCGCCAGCCTCGACACGAAAGGGGGCGGCTACACCTTC. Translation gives CASLDTKGGGYTF.